Sequencing of this TCR beta chain was carried out in a study of T cells in Graves' hyperthyroidism and ophthalmopathy. These patients, aged 18 to 65, had recently diagnosed hyperthyroidism lasting under 2 months. Exclusions: uncontrolled infection, other autoimmune disease, pregnancy, lactation. This blood was taken when hyperthyroidism was first diagnosed, before any ophthalmopathy symptoms existed. This clonotype was recorded at least ten times. Amplified TCR beta CDR3 regions derived from RNA transcripts. The HTBI primer set served for first-round RT-PCR of the TCR CDR3. TCRdb re-analysed the multiplex PCR reads in MiXCR, keeping a single row per CDR3 protein. Of around 300,000 distinct CDR3 sequences listed, 13% were seen once; the top ten hold more than 7.5%. V shed 7 bases and J shed 2 bases, with 15 bases lying between them. Germline loops: CDR1 MNHEY, CDR2 SMNVEV (reference sequence). CDR3 size: 15 residues.

The specimen was blood. The origin of this receptor is a woman aged 30 to 39 with Graves' hyperthyroidism that later progressed to Graves' ophthalmopathy. The chain links TRBV27 to TRBJ2-1; D perhaps matches TRBD2 (5 bases). DNA of the CDR3: TGTGCCAGCATGAGCTTAGCGACCGCCTACAATGAGCAGTTCTTC. Its protein is CASMSLATAYNEQFF.